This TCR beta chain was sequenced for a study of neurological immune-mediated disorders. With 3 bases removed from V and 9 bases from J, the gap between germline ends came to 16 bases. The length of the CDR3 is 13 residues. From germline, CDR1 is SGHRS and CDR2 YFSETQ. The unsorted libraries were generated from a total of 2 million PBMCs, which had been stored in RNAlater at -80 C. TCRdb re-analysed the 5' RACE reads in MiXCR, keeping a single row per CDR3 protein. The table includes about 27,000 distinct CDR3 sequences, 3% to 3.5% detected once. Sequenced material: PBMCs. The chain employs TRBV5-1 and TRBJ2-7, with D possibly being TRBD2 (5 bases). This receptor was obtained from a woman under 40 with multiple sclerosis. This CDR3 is CASSSGKGDAQYF. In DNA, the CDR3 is TGCGCCAGCAGCTCCGGAAAGGGAGATGCGCAGTACTTC. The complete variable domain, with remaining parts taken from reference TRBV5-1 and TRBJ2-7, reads KAGVTQTPRYLIKTRGQQVTLSCSPISGHRSVSWYQQTPGQGLQFLFEYFSETQRNKGNFPGRFSGRQFSNSRSEMNVSTLELGDSALYLCASSSGKGDAQYFGPGTRLTVT.